This T cell receptor beta chain comes out of a study of blood T cells in healthy people across ages. A second PCR, run for about 7 to 11 cycles, used a sample-barcoded 5' primer plus a J-beta primer mix. TCRdb itself ran the 5' RACE reads through MiXCR, one entry per CDR3 protein. Of about 2 million distinct CDR3 sequences in the sample, 40% to 55% were seen once. The V segment lost 4 bases and the J segment 5 bases; nucleotides outside the gene matches: 9. The length of the CDR3 is 15 residues. CDR1 KGHSH and CDR2 LQKENI come from the germline V gene. The chain recombines TRBV18 with TRBJ2-7, with 9 positions matching TRBD1. The sequenced sample was blood. This receptor was obtained from a woman aged 40 to 50 in good health. The CDR3 DNA sequence: TGTGCCAGCTCACGCGGACAGGGGCGATTTGACGAGCAGTACTTC. It translates to CASSRGQGRFDEQYF.